The 16 T cell receptor beta chains below come from one sample, sequenced in a study of T cells after yellow fever vaccination. Via MiXCR, TCRdb re-called the 5' RACE reads, giving one row per CDR3 protein. The data show some 300,000 distinct CDR3 sequences, with around 8.6% seen just once and about 3% held by the top ten. The input for sequencing was CD4+ T cells sorted from PBMCs, taken 5 days after the yellow fever booster vaccination. All receptors come from a man younger than 35 who received the YFV17D yellow fever vaccine.

This clonotype showed up just a few times. The chain has TRBV7-9 and TRBJ1-5; D not certain. The CDR3 covers 14 residues. V was trimmed by 1 base and J by 9 bases, leaving 13 bases between them. Looked up from germline, CDR1 is SEHNR and CDR2 is FQNEAQ (reference sequence). The CDR3 reads CASSLVGRSGPQHF. The DNA of the CDR3 is TGTGCCAGCAGCTTAGTGGGCCGCTCGGGGCCCCAGCATTTT.

In its sample, this clonotype was seen many times. The V call is TRBV4-3, the J call TRBJ2-3; TRBD2 might be the D (7 bases). CDR1 LGHNA and CDR2 YSLEER come from the germline V gene. This CDR3 comprises 18 residues. V gave up 1 base and J gave up 2 bases, with 19 bases separating them. CDR3 region: CASSQAPGGRGNTDTQYF. The CDR3 region has the DNA TGCGCCAGCAGCCAAGCCCCGGGGGGCCGGGGAAACACAGATACGCAGTATTTT.

This clonotype has a handful of counts. This chain uses TRBV10-3 with TRBJ1-5, with TRBD1 matching 7 bases. This CDR3 contains 14 residues. CDR1 and CDR2 from the germline V gene are ENHRY and SYGVKD. V was pared by 6 bases and J by 6 bases, with 8 bases of the junction left unmatched. The CDR3 nucleotides are TGTGCCATCAGGGCAGGGGGTGTTGGTCAGCCCCAGCATTTT. Translated: CAIRAGGVGQPQHF.

The genes are TRBV5-1 and TRBJ1-2; tentatively, D is TRBD1 (5 bases). Per the germline V gene, CDR1 is SGHRS and CDR2 is YFSETQ. V was pared by 0 bases and J by 4 bases, with 13 bases between. The CDR3 runs to 15 residues. DNA of the CDR3: TGCGCCAGCAGCTTGGAATCCCAGGGTACCTATGGCTACACCTTC. This sequence encodes CASSLESQGTYGYTF.

The rearrangement uses TRBV5-1 and TRBJ2-2; TRBD1 might be the D (5 bases). The CDR3 length is 15 residues. V lost 0 bases, J lost 6 bases, and 12 bases lay in between. The germline gives CDR1 SGHRS, CDR2 YFSETQ. The CDR3 region has the DNA TGCGCCAGCAGCTTGGTCGGCCCCAGGGCCGGGGAGCTGTTTTTT. This gives the protein CASSLVGPRAGELFF. The variable domain in full, with the rest retrieved from reference TRBV5-1 and TRBJ2-2, is KAGVTQTPRYLIKTRGQQVTLSCSPISGHRSVSWYQQTPGQGLQFLFEYFSETQRNKGNFPGRFSGRQFSNSRSEMNVSTLELGDSALYLCASSLVGPRAGELFFGEGSRLTVL.

This clonotype was picked up many times. This chain joins TRBV7-2 and TRBJ2-3; D is ambiguous. Trimming cost V 0 bases and J 3 bases, with 1 base left between them. From germline, CDR1 is SGHTA and CDR2 FQGNSA. This CDR3 is built from 12 residues. CDR3 sequence: CASSLATDTQYF. The CDR3 bases are TGTGCCAGCAGCTTAGCAACAGATACGCAGTATTTT.

This clonotype has a count of ten or more. The J gene is TRBJ1-2, the V gene TRBV4-2; D gene uncertain. The germline V gene encodes CDR1 LGHNA and CDR2 YNFKEQ. The ends were cut back, 4 bases at V and 4 bases at J, with 28 bases in the middle. The CDR3 sequence is 19 residues long. For the CDR3, the DNA is TGTGCCAGCAGCCCTACCGAGGTCTCTGGGCGGCGACGACTCTATGGCTACACCTTC. Its protein product is CASSPTEVSGRRRLYGYTF.

This clonotype turned up a few times. This chain's CDR3 is CASSSPSDGAGEAFF. CDR3 sequence (DNA): TGTGCCAGCAGTTCGCCGTCGGACGGGGCGGGAGAAGCTTTCTTT. The genes are TRBV6-6 and TRBJ1-1, with D possibly TRBD1 on 5 matching bases. Germline V gene sequence: CDR1 MNHNY, CDR2 SVGAGI (reference sequence). CDR3 length: 15 amino acids. V shed 4 bases and J shed 8 bases, with 20 bases lying between them.

This chain connects TRBV19 to TRBJ2-1; 9 positions agree with TRBD2. Germline V CDR1 and CDR2: LNHDA, SQIVND (reference sequence). The J segment lost 3 bases and the V segment lost 5 bases, leaving 2 bases of the junction unmatched. This CDR3 spans 14 amino acids. This chain's CDR3 is CASSGGGGYNEQFF. In DNA, the CDR3 is TGTGCCAGTAGTGGCGGGGGGGGCTACAATGAGCAGTTCTTC.

This chain uses TRBV7-2 with TRBJ2-1; D unclear. In germline, CDR1 is SGHTA, CDR2 FQGNSA. This CDR3 region has 13 residues. The V end was cut by 1 base, the J end by 9 bases, with 10 bases between. CDR3 sequence reads: CASSLERSGEQFF. The CDR3 bases are TGTGCCAGCAGCTTAGAAAGGTCGGGTGAGCAGTTCTTC.

This clonotype was detected only a few times. This chain links TRBV7-2 with TRBJ2-7, with TRBD2 matching 10 bases. The CDR3 is 16 amino acids. The germline V gene has CDR1 SGHTA and CDR2 FQGNSA. The ends lost 1 base at V and 3 bases at J; junction bases unmatched: 6. DNA of the CDR3: TGTGCCAGCAGCTTAGGGGTTGCTAGCGGGGGCTACGAGCAGTACTTC. Translated: CASSLGVASGGYEQYF.

Ten or more counts support this clonotype. The genes are TRBV20-1 and TRBJ2-5; D may be TRBD1 or TRBD2 (6 bases each). The CDR3 runs to 12 residues. V was trimmed by 4 bases and J by 4 bases, leaving 10 bases between them. CDR1 DFQATT and CDR2 SNEGSKA come from the germline V gene (reference sequence). The CDR3 DNA is TGCAGTGCTATGGGGGGCGGAGAGACCCAGTACTTC. Translated, it gives CSAMGGGETQYF.

The table lists this clonotype with a few counts. V and J are TRBV7-9 and TRBJ1-1; no firm D call. The CDR3 contains 10 residues. Germline lookup yields CDR1 SEHNR and CDR2 FQNEAQ (reference sequence). Deletions cut 5 bases from V and 8 bases from J, with 6 bases between. CDR3 sequence reads: CASSAGEAFF. CDR3 coding DNA: TGTGCCAGCAGCGCCGGGGAAGCTTTCTTT.

This clonotype came up a few times. This chain joins TRBV6-5 and TRBJ1-2, with unresolved D. CDR3 length: 15 amino acids. From germline, CDR1 is MNHEY and CDR2 SVGAGI. The ends were cut back, 0 bases at V and 7 bases at J, with 15 bases in the middle. CDR3 loop: CASSYSVVRSSGYTF. The CDR3 DNA reads TGTGCCAGCAGTTACTCGGTAGTACGGAGCAGTGGCTACACCTTC.

V usage is TRBV7-2 and J usage is TRBJ1-1, with 10 bases that match TRBD1. Trimming took 5 bases from V and 4 from J; bases not matched to a gene: 4. This CDR3 spans 14 amino acids. CDR1 is SGHTA, CDR2 FQGNSA, per germline. CDR3 region: CASSIDRGRTEAFF. DNA for the CDR3: TGTGCCAGCAGCATTGACAGGGGGCGCACTGAAGCTTTCTTT.

This clonotype was detected many times. The CDR3 here is CASSLAGGEETQYF. The CDR3 DNA reads as TGTGCCAGCAGCCTAGCGGGGGGAGAAGAGACCCAGTACTTC. J is TRBJ2-5 and V is TRBV12-3 or TRBV12-4; TRBD2 aligns across 11 bases. V was clipped by 6 bases and J by 3 bases; unmatched bases: 3. The CDR3 length is 14 residues.